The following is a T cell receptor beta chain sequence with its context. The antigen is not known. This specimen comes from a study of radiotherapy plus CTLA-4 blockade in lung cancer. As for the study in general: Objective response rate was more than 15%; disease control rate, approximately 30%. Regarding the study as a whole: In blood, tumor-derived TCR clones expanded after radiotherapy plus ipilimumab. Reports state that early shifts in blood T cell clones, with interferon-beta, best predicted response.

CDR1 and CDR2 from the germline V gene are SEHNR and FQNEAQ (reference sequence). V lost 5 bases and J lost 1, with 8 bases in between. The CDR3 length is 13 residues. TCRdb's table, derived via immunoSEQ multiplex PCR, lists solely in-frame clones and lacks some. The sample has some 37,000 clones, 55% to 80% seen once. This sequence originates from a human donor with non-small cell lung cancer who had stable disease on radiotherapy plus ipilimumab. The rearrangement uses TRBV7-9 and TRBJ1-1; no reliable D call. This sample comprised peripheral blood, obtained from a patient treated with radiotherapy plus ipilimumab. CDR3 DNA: TGTGCCAGCAGCCAGGCGGGGAACACTGAAGCTTTCTTT. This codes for CASSQAGNTEAFF.